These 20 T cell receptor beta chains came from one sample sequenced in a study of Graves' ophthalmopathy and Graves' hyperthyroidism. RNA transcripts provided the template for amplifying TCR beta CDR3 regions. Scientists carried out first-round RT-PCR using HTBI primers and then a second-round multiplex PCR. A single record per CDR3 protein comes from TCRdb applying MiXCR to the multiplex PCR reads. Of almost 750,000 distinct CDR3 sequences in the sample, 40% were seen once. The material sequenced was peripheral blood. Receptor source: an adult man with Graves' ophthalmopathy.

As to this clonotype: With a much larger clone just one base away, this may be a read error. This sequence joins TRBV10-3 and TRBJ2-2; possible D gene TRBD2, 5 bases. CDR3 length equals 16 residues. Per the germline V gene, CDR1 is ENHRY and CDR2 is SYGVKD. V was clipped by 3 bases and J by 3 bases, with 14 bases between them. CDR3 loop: CAISDSRAEDTGELFF. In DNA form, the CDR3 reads TGTGCCATCAGTGACTCGAGGGCAGAGGACACCGGGGAGCTGTTTTTT.

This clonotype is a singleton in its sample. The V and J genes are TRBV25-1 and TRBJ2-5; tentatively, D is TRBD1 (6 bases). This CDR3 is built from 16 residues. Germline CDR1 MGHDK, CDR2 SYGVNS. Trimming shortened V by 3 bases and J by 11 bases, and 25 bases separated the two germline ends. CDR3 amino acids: CASSDARGRGYNEQYF. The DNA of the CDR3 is TGTGCCAGCAGTGATGCCAGGGGTAGAGGCTACAATGAGCAGTACTTC. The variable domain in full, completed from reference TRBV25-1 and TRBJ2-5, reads EADIYQTPRYLVIGTGKKITLECSQTMGHDKMYWYQQDPGMELHLIHYSYGVNSTEKGDLSSESTVSRIRTEHFPLTLESARPSHTSQYLCASSDARGRGYNEQYFGPGTRLLVL.

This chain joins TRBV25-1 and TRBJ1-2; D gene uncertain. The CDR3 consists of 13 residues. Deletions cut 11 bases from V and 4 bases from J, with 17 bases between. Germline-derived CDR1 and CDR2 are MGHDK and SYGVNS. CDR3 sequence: CAWSVGLIYGYTF. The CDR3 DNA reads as TGTGCCTGGAGTGTCGGCCTGATCTATGGCTACACCTTC.

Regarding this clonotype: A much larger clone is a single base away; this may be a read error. The CDR3 region has the DNA TGTGCCAGCAGCTTAACCTACAGCGCTAACTATGGCTACACCTTC. Its translation: CASSLTYSANYGYTF. This chain uses TRBV7-9 with TRBJ1-2, with unresolved D. The germline gives CDR1 SEHNR, CDR2 FQNEAQ (reference sequence). The V end was cut by 2 bases, the J end by 0 bases, with 10 bases between. There are 15 residues in the CDR3.

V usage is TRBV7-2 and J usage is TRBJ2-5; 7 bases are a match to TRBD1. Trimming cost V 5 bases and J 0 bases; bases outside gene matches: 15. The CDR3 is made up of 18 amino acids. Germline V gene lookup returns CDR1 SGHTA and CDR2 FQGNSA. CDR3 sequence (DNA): TGTGCCAGCAGCCCCAACCCCCCGGGACAGAAGTACCAAGAGACCCAGTACTTC. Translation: CASSPNPPGQKYQETQYF.

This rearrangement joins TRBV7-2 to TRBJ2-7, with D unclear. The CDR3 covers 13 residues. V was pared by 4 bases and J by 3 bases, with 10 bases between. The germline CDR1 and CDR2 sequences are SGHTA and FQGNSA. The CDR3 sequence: CASSSHEFYEQYF. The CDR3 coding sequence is TGTGCCAGCAGCTCCCACGAATTCTACGAGCAGTACTTC.

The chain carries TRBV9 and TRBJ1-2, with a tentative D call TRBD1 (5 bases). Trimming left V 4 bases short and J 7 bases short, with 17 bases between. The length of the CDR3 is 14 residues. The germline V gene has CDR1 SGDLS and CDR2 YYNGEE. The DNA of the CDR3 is TGTGCCAGCAGCCCGGGGGTGGGTTTTGGTGGCTACACCTTC. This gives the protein CASSPGVGFGGYTF.

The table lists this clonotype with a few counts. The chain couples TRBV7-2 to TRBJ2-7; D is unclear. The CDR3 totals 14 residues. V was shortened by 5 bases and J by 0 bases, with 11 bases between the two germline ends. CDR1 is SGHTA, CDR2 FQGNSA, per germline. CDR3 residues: CASSVSQLSYEQYF. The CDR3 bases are TGTGCCAGCAGCGTCAGTCAGCTCTCCTACGAGCAGTACTTC.

CDR3 sequence reads: CASSSTGIGTEAFF. CDR3 bases: TGTGCCAGCAGCTCCACCGGGATTGGCACTGAAGCTTTCTTT. V and J are TRBV7-9 and TRBJ1-1, with D hard to call. Germline V gives CDR1 SEHNR, CDR2 FQNEAQ (reference sequence). This CDR3 region has 14 residues. Trimming shortened V by 4 bases and J by 4 bases, and 13 bases separated the two germline ends.

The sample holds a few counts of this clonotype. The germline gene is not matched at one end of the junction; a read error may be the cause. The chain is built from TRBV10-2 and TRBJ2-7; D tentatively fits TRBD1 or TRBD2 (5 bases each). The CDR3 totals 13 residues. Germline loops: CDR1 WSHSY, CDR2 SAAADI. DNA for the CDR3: TGTGCCAGCAGTTACAAGGGGACCCACGAGCAGTACTTC. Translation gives CASSYKGTHEQYF.

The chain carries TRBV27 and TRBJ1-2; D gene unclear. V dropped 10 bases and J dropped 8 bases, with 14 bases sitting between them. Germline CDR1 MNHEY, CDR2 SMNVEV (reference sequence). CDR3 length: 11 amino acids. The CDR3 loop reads CATRFGGGYTF. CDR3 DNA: TGTGCCACCCGGTTCGGAGGGGGCTACACCTTC.

The CDR3 DNA follows: TGCAGTGCAATCTCGGAGGTTCGGGAGCAGTACTTC. Translated, it gives CSAISEVREQYF. V usage is TRBV20-1 and J usage is TRBJ2-7, with D possibly being TRBD2 (5 bases). Trimming took 6 bases from V and 7 from J, leaving 16 bases between them. Germline loops: CDR1 DFQATT, CDR2 SNEGSKA (reference sequence). This CDR3 is 12 amino acids long.

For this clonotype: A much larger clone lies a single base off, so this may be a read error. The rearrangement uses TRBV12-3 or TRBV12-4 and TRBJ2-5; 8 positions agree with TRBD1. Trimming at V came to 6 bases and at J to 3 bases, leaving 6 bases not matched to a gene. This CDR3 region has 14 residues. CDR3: CASRAGTGKETQYF. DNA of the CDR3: TGTGCCAGCAGAGCCGGGACAGGAAAAGAGACCCAGTACTTC.

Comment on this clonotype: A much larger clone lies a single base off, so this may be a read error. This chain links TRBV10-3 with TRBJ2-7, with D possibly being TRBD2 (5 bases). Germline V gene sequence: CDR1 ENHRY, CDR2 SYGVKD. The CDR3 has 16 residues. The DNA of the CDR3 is TGTGCCATCTGTGAGAAAGAAACTAGATTTCCCTACGAGCAGTACTTC. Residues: CAICEKETRFPYEQYF.

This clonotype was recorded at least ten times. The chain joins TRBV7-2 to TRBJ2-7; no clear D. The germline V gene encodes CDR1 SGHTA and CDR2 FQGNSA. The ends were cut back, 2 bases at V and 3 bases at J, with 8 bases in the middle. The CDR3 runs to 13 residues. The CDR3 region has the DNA TGTGCCAGCAGCTTATCGGCAGACTACGAGCAGTACTTC. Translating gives CASSLSADYEQYF. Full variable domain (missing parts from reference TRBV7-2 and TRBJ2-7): GAGVSQSPSNKVTEKGKDVELRCDPISGHTALYWYRQSLGQGLEFLIYFQGNSAPDKSGLPSDRFSAERTGGSVSTLTIQRTQQEDSAVYLCASSLSADYEQYFGPGTRLTVT.

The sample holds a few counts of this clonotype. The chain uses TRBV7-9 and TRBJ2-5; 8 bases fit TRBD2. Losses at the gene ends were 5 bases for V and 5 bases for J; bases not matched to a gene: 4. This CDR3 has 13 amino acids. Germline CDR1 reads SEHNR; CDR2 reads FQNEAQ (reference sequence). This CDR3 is CASSPGGHETQYF. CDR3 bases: TGTGCCAGCAGCCCGGGGGGGCATGAGACCCAGTACTTC.

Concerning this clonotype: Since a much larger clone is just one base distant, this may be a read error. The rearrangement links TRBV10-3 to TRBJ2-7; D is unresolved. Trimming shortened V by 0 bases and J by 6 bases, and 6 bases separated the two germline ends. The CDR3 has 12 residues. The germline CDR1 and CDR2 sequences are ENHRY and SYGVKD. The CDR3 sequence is CAISESIGEQYF. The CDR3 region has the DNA TGTGCCATCAGTGAGTCGATCGGCGAGCAGTACTTC.

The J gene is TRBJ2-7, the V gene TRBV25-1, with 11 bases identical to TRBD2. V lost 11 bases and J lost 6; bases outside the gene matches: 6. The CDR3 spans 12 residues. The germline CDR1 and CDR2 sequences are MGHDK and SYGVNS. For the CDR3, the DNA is TGTGCCTGGAGTCTAGCGGGAGGCGAGCAGTACTTC. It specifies CAWSLAGGEQYF.

The CDR3 region is CASREEGFGYGYTF. The CDR3 coding sequence is TGTGCCAGCAGAGAGGAGGGTTTCGGCTATGGCTACACCTTC. The chain employs TRBV28 and TRBJ1-2; D remains unclear. CDR3 length: 14 amino acids. V gave up 6 bases and J gave up 4 bases, with 15 bases separating them. Germline V gene lookup returns CDR1 MDHEN and CDR2 SYDVKM.

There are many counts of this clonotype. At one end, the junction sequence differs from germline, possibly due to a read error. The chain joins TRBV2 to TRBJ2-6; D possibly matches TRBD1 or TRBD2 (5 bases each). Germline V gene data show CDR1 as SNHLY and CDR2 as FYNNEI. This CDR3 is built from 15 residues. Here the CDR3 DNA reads TGTGCCAGCAGCGGGACCGGCTCTGAGGCCAACGTCCTGACTTTC. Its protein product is CASSGTGSEANVLTF.